The TCR beta chain described here comes from a study of cytomegalovirus exposure and HLA in healthy donors. Whole-study context: Among the roughly 430 genotyped donors, 65% to 85% were placed in the Caucasian-associated ancestry cluster.

Looked up from germline, CDR1 is MNHEY and CDR2 is SVGAGI. Trimming removed 3 bases from V and 0 bases from J, with 9 bases in between. This CDR3 comprises 14 residues. Both 60 Vbeta primers and 13 Jbeta primers went into the PCR. TCRdb's table, derived via immunoSEQ multiplex PCR, lists solely in-frame clones and lacks some. The data contain 80,000 to 95,000 clones, 63% of them singletons. V gene TRBV6-5 combines with J gene TRBJ2-7; tentatively, D is TRBD2 (5 bases). This TCR was recovered from a woman in her thirties in good health and CMV-seronegative. The sequenced material came from PBMCs. The CDR3 protein is CASSYRGLSYEQYF. DNA for the CDR3: TGTGCCAGCAGTTATCGGGGTCTCTCCTACGAGCAGTACTTC.